Sequencing of this T cell receptor beta chain was carried out in a study of naive and memory T cell subsets. There are 15 residues in the CDR3. V was trimmed by 5 bases and J by 2 bases, leaving 14 bases between them. Looked up from germline, CDR1 is SEHNR and CDR2 is FQNEAQ (reference sequence). General study results and limits: Possibly reflecting memory cells re-expressing CD45RA, a few larger clonotypes occurred in naive repertoires, especially CD8. From naive to CM, EM and EMRA, diversity decreased and Gini increased.

Turning to this clonotype: Its antigen is still unknown.

Both TRBC1 and TRBC2 were covered by a beta constant-region primer of two equimolar oligonucleotides. The ligated cDNA underwent four PCR rounds using SP2 and nested alpha and beta constant-region primers. Via MiXCR, TCRdb re-called the UMI-ligation and nested PCR reads, giving one row per CDR3 protein. This sample has more than 95,000 distinct CDR3 sequences, with about 14% found just once. The sequenced sample consisted of naive CD8+ T cells from blood. The TCR was taken from a human donor in good health. This chain joins TRBV7-9 and TRBJ2-3; tentative D call: TRBD2 (6 bases). CDR3 sequence reads: CASSPLRRDTDTQYF. CDR3 DNA sequence: TGTGCCAGCAGCCCCCTGCGGCGGGACACAGATACGCAGTATTTT.